Below, one T cell receptor beta chain is given with its context. The sample originates from a study of post-analysis software for immune sequencing data. Unique-molecular-identifier-tagged TCR beta cDNA libraries were used. TCRdb called the PCR reads again in MiXCR, with one record for every CDR3 protein. In the table there are fewer than 700,000 distinct CDR3 sequences, about 40% of which are singletons. This receptor was identified in a girl aged 10-17 years with multiple sclerosis. Sequencing was carried out using blood.

CDR3 bases: TGTGCCAGCAGCTCTGACGGACAGGGAGGGGAAGACTATGGCTACACCTTC. Protein product: CASSSDGQGGEDYGYTF. The chain recombines TRBV5-5 with TRBJ1-2; 8 bases fit TRBD1. The germline gives CDR1 SGHKS, CDR2 YYEKEE (reference sequence). V was pared by 3 bases and J by 3 bases, with 13 bases of the junction left unmatched. This CDR3 has 17 amino acids.